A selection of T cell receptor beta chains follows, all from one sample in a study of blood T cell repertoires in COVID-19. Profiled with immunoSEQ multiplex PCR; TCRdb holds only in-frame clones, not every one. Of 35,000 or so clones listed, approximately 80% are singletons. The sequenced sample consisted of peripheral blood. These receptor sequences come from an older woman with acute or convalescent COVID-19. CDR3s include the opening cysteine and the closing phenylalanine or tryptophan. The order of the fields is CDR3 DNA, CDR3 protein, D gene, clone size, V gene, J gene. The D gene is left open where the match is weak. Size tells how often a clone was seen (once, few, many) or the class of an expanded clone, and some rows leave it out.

cdr3_nt: TGTGCCAGCAGTGAGTCAGGGCGAGGTACGCAGTATTTT; cdr3_aa: CASSESGRGTQYF; d_call: -; clone_size: -; v_call: TRBV6-4; j_call: TRBJ2-3
cdr3_nt: TGCGCCAGCAGCTCGGGATCCTACGAGCAGTACTTC; cdr3_aa: CASSSGSYEQYF; d_call: -; clone_size: -; v_call: TRBV5-1; j_call: TRBJ2-7
cdr3_nt: TGCGCCAGCAGCTTGGGAACAGGCTATGGCTACACCTTC; cdr3_aa: CASSLGTGYGYTF; d_call: -; clone_size: -; v_call: TRBV5-1; j_call: TRBJ1-2
cdr3_nt: TGCGCCAGCAGCCAAGCCACGTGGAGGGGCGGGGTAGAAGAGCAGTACTTC; cdr3_aa: CASSQATWRGGVEEQYF; d_call: -; clone_size: -; v_call: TRBV4-1; j_call: TRBJ2-7
cdr3_nt: TGTGCCATCAGTGGTCGGGGTTCCGGCTCTGAAGCTTTCTTT; cdr3_aa: CAISGRGSGSEAFF; d_call: -; clone_size: -; v_call: TRBV10-3; j_call: TRBJ1-1
cdr3_nt: TGTGCCAGCAGTTACATAGCGGGTCAAGAGACCCAGTACTTC; cdr3_aa: CASSYIAGQETQYF; d_call: TRBD2; clone_size: -; v_call: TRBV6-5; j_call: TRBJ2-5
cdr3_nt: TGTGCCAGCAGCCGCTGGACAGGGGTGAACAATGAGCAGTTCTTC; cdr3_aa: CASSRWTGVNNEQFF; d_call: TRBD1; clone_size: few; v_call: TRBV5-4; j_call: TRBJ2-1
cdr3_nt: TGTGCCAGCAGCCCGACTGAACGAAACACCGGGGAGCTGTTTTTT; cdr3_aa: CASSPTERNTGELFF; d_call: -; clone_size: -; v_call: TRBV9; j_call: TRBJ2-2
cdr3_nt: TGTGCCAGCAGCTTAGAACGGACAGATACGCAGTATTTT; cdr3_aa: CASSLERTDTQYF; d_call: -; clone_size: few; v_call: TRBV13; j_call: TRBJ2-3
cdr3_nt: TGCGCCAGCAGAAACACAGGGGGGTGGACCGGGGAGCTGTTTTTT; cdr3_aa: CASRNTGGWTGELFF; d_call: TRBD1; clone_size: -; v_call: TRBV5-1; j_call: TRBJ2-2
cdr3_nt: TGTGCCAGCAGCTTCCCCCAGGGGGCGGGTGAAAAACTGTTTTTT; cdr3_aa: CASSFPQGAGEKLFF; d_call: TRBD1; clone_size: -; v_call: TRBV7-9; j_call: TRBJ1-4
cdr3_nt: TGTGCCAGTAGTATAGGACTAGCGGGGACATACGAGCAGTACTTC; cdr3_aa: CASSIGLAGTYEQYF; d_call: TRBD2; clone_size: -; v_call: TRBV19; j_call: TRBJ2-7